This T cell receptor beta chain derives from a study of blood T cell repertoires in COVID-19. The germline gives CDR1 SGHRS, CDR2 YFSETQ. CDR3 length: 14 residues. With 3 bases removed from V and 1 base from J, the gap between germline ends came to 10 bases. Produced via immunoSEQ multiplex PCR; TCRdb's table is partial and in-frame only. The sample lists some 320,000 clones, approximately 88% occurring once. The sequenced sample was peripheral blood. This chain connects TRBV5-1 to TRBJ1-1; tentatively, D is TRBD1 (6 bases). This TCR was sampled from a woman under 40 who had recovered from COVID-19. The CDR3 sequence is CASSSAGENTEAFF. The CDR3 bases are TGCGCCAGCAGCTCCGCAGGGGAGAACACTGAAGCTTTCTTT.